This T cell receptor (beta chain) was profiled in a study of cytomegalovirus exposure and HLA in healthy donors. Study-wide findings and caveats: Earlier analysis found most TCR beta V segments productive about 87% or about 30% of the time.

In the case of this clone: Its cognate antigen is unknown.

The V and J ends lost 8 bases and 1 base, in that order; junction bases with no gene match: 5. Germline loops: CDR1 WNHNN, CDR2 SYGVQD (reference sequence). The CDR3 runs 15 residues. 60 Vbeta and 13 Jbeta primers were used in PCR. Original handling: A later analysis counted around 80 million unique TCR beta chains, around 12 million shared. Profiled with immunoSEQ multiplex PCR; TCRdb holds only in-frame clones, not every one. The V and J calls and clone size were taken over from that table, and D and trimming were inferred from the DNA. The sample includes 120,000 or so clones, roughly 75% of them seen just once.

Input material: PBMCs. This clonotype was sampled from a man aged 25 to 45 in good health and CMV-seropositive. The chain recombines TRBV10-1 with TRBJ2-2; 9 nucleotides match TRBD1. CDR3 sequence reads: CASGKDRGNTGELFF. In DNA, the CDR3 is TGCGCCAGCGGGAAGGACAGGGGGAACACCGGGGAGCTGTTTTTT.